The table lists the clone carrying this T cell receptor beta chain with many counts. Its matching antigen is unknown. The sample comes from a study of early T cells in non-severe SARS-CoV-2 infection. At the level of the study: Chains were unpaired, as sequencing was done on bulk RNA from unsorted whole blood. The study's findings and limits: Sequences matched to VDJdb favored anti-spike CD8 responses, while private and CD4 specificities were missed.

Unique molecular identifiers were added to individual cDNA molecules. TCRdb independently ran MiXCR on the 5' RACE reads; one entry per CDR3 protein. The sample comprises 25,000 to 35,000 distinct CDR3 sequences, roughly 6.6% of which are singletons, and 30% to 45% rests with the top ten. The CDR3 spans 17 residues. V lost 4 bases to trimming and J lost 4 bases; unmatched junction nucleotides: 14. Sequencing used whole blood. V and J are TRBV12-3 or TRBV12-4 and TRBJ2-7; 9 nucleotides align to TRBD2. The clonotype was recovered from an adult who was a healthcare worker with PCR-confirmed SARS-CoV-2 infection or an uninfected control (not recorded which). The CDR3 spells CASSSGWASGVTYEQYF. In DNA, the CDR3 is TGTGCCAGCAGTTCGGGGTGGGCTAGCGGGGTTACTTACGAGCAGTACTTC.